The source of this T cell receptor beta chain is a study of Graves' ophthalmopathy and Graves' hyperthyroidism. RNA served as the template for amplifying TCR beta CDR3 regions. The workflow started with a first-round RT-PCR run with HTBI primers and then moved on to a second-round multiplex PCR. In TCRdb, the multiplex PCR reads were re-called with MiXCR into one record per CDR3 protein. The sample includes approximately 460,000 distinct CDR3 sequences, roughly 14% of them seen just once. This clonotype was counted ten times or more. The CDR3 has 13 residues. Trimming shortened V by 6 bases and J by 1 base, and 9 bases separated the two germline ends. Ophthalmopathy-affected donors exhibited moderate-to-severe activity, CAS ≥3, NOSPECS ≥4, and duration under 3 months. The study excluded patients with other autoimmune diseases, uncontrolled infections, pregnancy or lactation.

The source is a woman aged 25 to 39 with Graves' ophthalmopathy. The sequencing input was blood. The chain employs TRBV12-3 or TRBV12-4 and TRBJ1-1; D gene uncertain. The CDR3 protein is CASRPDKNTEAFF. CDR3 DNA sequence: TGTGCCAGCAGGCCCGACAAGAACACTGAAGCTTTCTTT.